This TCR beta chain came from a study of blood T cell repertoires in COVID-19. Generated by immunoSEQ multiplex PCR, the TCRdb table keeps only in-frame clones and is missing some. The data contain some 140,000 clones, roughly 77% of them seen just once; the ten biggest clones take up approximately 5%. The table lists this clone with a count of one. The germline CDR1 and CDR2 sequences are SGHKS and YYEKEE (reference sequence). Trimming cost V 0 bases and J 9 bases, with 13 bases left between them. The CDR3 spans 13 residues. V gene TRBV5-5 combines with J gene TRBJ2-7; possibly TRBD2 for D (5 bases). The clonotype originates from a woman in her 70s with COVID-19, enrolled during active disease. The material sequenced was peripheral blood. The DNA for the CDR3 is TGTGCCAGCAGCTTGGATCGGGGAACGGGGCAGTACTTC. This codes for CASSLDRGTGQYF.